The clone carrying this T cell receptor beta chain was seen ten or more times. Its antigen is not known. The data derive from a study of T cells in Graves' hyperthyroidism and ophthalmopathy. Looking at the study overall: Staff took peripheral blood when the initial diagnosis was made, before any treatment began.

TCR beta CDR3 sequences were amplified from RNA transcripts. When the TCR CDR3 underwent first-round RT-PCR, the HTBI primer set was used. TCRdb re-analysed the multiplex PCR reads in MiXCR, keeping a single row per CDR3 protein. The table lists about 590,000 distinct CDR3 sequences, around 14% of them singletons, with around 7.8% in the top ten. V was trimmed by 5 bases and J by 1 base, leaving 10 bases between them. CDR1 is MDHEN, CDR2 SYDVKM, per germline. The CDR3 has 14 residues. Points from the study as a whole: Blood also contained most expanded thyroid clonotypes above 0.001. Model output signaled ophthalmopathy a median approximately 6 months ahead of onset.

The TCR was taken from a woman under 40 with Graves' hyperthyroidism. The chain links TRBV28 to TRBJ2-3, with D unclear. Input material: blood. For the CDR3, the DNA is TGTGCCAGCAGTACCCCGGTGGGCACAGATACGCAGTATTTT. Translation gives CASSTPVGTDTQYF.